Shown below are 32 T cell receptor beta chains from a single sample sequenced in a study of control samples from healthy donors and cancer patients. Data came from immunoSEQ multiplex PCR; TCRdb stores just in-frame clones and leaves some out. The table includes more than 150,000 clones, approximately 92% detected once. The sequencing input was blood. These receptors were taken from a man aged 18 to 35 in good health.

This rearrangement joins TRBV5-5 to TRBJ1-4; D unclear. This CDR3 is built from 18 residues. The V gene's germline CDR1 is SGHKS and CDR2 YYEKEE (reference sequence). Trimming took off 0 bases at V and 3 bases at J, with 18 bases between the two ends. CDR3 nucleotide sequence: TGTGCCAGCAGCTTGGTGGTTCGGGTGTTGTCGTCTAATGAAAAACTGTTTTTT. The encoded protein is CASSLVVRVLSSNEKLFF.

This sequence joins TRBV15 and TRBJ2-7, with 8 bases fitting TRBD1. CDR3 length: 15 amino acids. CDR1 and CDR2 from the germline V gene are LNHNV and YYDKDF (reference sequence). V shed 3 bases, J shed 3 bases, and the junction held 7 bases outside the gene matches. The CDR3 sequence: CATSSTRTGLYEQYF. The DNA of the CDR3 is TGTGCCACCAGCAGTACGAGGACAGGGCTCTACGAGCAGTACTTC. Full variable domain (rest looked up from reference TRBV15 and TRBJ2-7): DAMVIQNPRYQVTQFGKPVTLSCSQTLNHNVMYWYQQKSSQAPKLLFHYYDKDFNNEADTPDNFQSRRPNTSFCFLDIRSPGLGDTAMYLCATSSTRTGLYEQYFGPGTRLTVT.

CDR3 nucleotides: TGCGCCAGCAGCTTGAGAGGACAGGCATACTACCAAGAGACCCAGTACTTC. Its translation: CASSLRGQAYYQETQYF. V is TRBV5-1 and J is TRBJ2-5; TRBD1 matches at 7 bases. The ends lost 1 base at V and 0 bases at J; junction bases unmatched: 9. CDR3 length: 17 amino acids. Germline V CDR1 and CDR2: SGHRS, YFSETQ.

In DNA, the CDR3 is TGTGCAAGTCGCCGAGCAGGGGGCGATATCTACGAGCAGTACTTC. Encoded protein: CASRRAGGDIYEQYF. V gene TRBV12-2 combines with J gene TRBJ2-7; the table's TRBD1 call for D was not verified on the DNA. TRBV12-2 is described as a pseudogene. The CDR3 consists of 15 residues.

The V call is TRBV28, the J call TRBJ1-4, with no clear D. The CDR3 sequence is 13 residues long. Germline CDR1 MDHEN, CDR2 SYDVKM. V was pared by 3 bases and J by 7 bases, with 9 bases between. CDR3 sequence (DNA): TGTGCCAGCAGTTTCTCGTCTGTTGAAAAACTGTTTTTT. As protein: CASSFSSVEKLFF.

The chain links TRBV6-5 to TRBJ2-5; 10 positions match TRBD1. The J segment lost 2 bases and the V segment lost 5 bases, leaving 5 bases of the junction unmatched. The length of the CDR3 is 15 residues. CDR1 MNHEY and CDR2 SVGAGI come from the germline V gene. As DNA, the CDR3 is TGTGCCAGCAGTAAACCGGGACAGGGGCAAGAGACCCAGTACTTC. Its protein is CASSKPGQGQETQYF.

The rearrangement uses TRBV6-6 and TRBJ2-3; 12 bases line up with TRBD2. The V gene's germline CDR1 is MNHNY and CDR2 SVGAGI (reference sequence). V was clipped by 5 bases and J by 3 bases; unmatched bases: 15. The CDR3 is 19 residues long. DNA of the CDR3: TGTGCCAGCAGTCACCTAGCGGGGGGGCCAGAAAGTAGAACAGATACGCAGTATTTT. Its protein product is CASSHLAGGPESRTDTQYF.

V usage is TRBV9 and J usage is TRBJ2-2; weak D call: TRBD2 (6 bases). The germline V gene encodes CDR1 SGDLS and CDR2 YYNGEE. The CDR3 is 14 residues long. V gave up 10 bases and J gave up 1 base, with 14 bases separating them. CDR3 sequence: CASSVEGNTGELFF. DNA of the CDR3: TGTGCCTCTAGCGTTGAGGGGAACACCGGGGAGCTGTTTTTT. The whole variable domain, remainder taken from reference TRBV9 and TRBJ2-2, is DSGVTQTPKHLITATGQRVTLRCSPRSGDLSVYWYQQSLDQGLQFLIQYYNGEERAKGNILERFSAQQFPDLHSELNLSSLELGDSALYFCASSVEGNTGELFFGEGSRLTVL.

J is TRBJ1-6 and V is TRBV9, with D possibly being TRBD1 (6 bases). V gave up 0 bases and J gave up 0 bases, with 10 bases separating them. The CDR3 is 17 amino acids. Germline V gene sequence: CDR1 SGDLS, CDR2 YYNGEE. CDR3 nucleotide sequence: TGTGCCAGCAGCGTAGGGGTGGGGGCCTCCTATAATTCACCCCTCCACTTT. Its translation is CASSVGVGASYNSPLHF.

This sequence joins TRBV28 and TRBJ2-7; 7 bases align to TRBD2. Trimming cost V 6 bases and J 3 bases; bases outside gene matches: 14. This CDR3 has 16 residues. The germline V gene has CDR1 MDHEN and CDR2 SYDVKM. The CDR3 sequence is CASSSPGGSRDYEQYF. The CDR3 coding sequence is TGTGCCAGCAGCTCCCCCGGCGGGAGTAGAGACTACGAGCAGTACTTC.

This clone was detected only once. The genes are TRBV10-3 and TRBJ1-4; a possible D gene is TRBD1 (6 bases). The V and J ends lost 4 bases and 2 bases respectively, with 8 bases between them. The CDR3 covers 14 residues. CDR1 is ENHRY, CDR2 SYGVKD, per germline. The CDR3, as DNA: TGTGCCATCAGTGTGGGGGGCACTAATGAAAAACTGTTTTTT. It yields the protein CAISVGGTNEKLFF.

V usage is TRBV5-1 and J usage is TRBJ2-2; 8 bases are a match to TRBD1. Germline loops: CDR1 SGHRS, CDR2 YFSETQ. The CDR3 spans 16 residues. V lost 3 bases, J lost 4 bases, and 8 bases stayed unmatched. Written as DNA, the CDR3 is TGCGCCAGCAGCTCAGGCAACAGGGGGGTCACCGGGGAGCTGTTTTTT. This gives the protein CASSSGNRGVTGELFF.

The CDR3 here is CASNYPQGAVGYGYTF. The CDR3 nucleotides are TGTGCCAGCAACTACCCACAGGGGGCCGTGGGCTATGGCTACACCTTC. The chain recombines TRBV9 with TRBJ1-2; 9 bases are a match to TRBD1. V was clipped by 6 bases and J by 4 bases; unmatched bases: 13. CDR3 size: 16 residues. The germline V gene encodes CDR1 SGDLS and CDR2 YYNGEE.

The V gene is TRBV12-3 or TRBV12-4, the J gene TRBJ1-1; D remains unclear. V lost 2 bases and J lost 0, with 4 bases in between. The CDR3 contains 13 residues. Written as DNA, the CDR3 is TGTGCCAGCAGTTTATTTATGAACACTGAAGCTTTCTTT. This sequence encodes CASSLFMNTEAFF.

CDR3 loop: CASSFRQGYNEQFF. The CDR3 DNA reads TGCGCCAGCAGCTTCAGACAGGGCTACAATGAGCAGTTCTTC. The rearrangement joins TRBV5-1 to TRBJ2-1, with TRBD1 matching 7 bases. The CDR3 totals 14 residues. With 2 bases clipped from V and 3 bases from J, the junction kept 2 bases outside the gene matches. Germline V gene sequence: CDR1 SGHRS, CDR2 YFSETQ.

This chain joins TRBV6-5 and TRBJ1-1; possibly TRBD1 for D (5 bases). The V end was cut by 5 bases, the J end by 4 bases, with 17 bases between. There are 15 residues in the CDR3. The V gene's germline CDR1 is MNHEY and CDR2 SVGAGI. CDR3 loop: CASSRTGRRGTEAFF. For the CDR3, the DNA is TGTGCCAGCAGTCGAACGGGACGGCGGGGCACTGAAGCTTTCTTT.

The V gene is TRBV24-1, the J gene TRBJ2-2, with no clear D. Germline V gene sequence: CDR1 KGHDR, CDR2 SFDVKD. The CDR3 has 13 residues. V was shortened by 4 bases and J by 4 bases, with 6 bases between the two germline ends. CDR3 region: CATSEHSTGELFF. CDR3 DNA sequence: TGTGCCACCAGTGAACATAGCACCGGGGAGCTGTTTTTT.

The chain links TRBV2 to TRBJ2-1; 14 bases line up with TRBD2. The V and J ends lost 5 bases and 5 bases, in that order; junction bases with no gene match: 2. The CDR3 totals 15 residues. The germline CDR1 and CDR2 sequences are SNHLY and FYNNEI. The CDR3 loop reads CASSWTSGGNNEQFF. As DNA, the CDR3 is TGTGCCAGCAGTTGGACTAGCGGGGGGAACAATGAGCAGTTCTTC.

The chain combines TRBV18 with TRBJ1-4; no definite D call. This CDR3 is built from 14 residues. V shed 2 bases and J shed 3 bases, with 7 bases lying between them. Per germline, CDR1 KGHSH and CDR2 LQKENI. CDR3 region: CASSPNGPNEKLFF. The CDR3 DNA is TGTGCCAGCTCACCAAACGGCCCTAATGAAAAACTGTTTTTT.

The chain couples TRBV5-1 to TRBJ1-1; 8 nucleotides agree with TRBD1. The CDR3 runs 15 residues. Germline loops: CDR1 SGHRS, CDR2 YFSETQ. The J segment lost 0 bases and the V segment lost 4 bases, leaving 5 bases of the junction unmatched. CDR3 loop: CASSPDRAMNTEAFF. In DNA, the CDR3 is TGCGCCAGCAGCCCGGACAGGGCCATGAACACTGAAGCTTTCTTT.

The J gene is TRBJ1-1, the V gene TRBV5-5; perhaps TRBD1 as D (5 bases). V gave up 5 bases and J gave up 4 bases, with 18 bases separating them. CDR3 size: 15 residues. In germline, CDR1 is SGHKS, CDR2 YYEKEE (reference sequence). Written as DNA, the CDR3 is TGTGCCAGCAGACGAGAGGGGTTTGAGGGCACTGAAGCTTTCTTT. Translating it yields CASRREGFEGTEAFF.

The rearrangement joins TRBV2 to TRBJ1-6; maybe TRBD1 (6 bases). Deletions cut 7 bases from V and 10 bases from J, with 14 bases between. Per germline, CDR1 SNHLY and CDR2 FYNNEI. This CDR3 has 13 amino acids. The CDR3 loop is CASNLRGESPLHF. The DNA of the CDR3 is TGTGCCAGCAACTTAAGGGGGGAATCACCCCTCCACTTT.

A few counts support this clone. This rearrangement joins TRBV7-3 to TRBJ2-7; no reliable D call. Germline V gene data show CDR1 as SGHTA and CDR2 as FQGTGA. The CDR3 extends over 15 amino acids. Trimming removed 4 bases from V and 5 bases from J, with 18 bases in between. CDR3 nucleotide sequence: TGTGCCAGCAGCTCCCGTGCTGTATCGGCCCACGAGCAGTACTTC. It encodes CASSSRAVSAHEQYF.

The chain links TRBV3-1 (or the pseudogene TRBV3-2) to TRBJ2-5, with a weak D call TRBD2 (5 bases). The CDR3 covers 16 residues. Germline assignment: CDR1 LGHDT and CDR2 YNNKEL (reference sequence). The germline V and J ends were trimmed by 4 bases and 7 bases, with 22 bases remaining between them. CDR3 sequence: CASSPSVPEKGRTQYF. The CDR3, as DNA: TGTGCCAGCAGCCCCTCGGTTCCCGAGAAAGGGAGGACCCAGTACTTC.

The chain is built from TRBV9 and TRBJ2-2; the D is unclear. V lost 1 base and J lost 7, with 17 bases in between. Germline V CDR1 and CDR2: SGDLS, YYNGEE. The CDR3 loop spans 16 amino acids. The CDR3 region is CASSVNTFETGGELFF. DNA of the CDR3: TGTGCCAGCAGCGTAAATACCTTCGAAACCGGCGGGGAGCTGTTTTTT.

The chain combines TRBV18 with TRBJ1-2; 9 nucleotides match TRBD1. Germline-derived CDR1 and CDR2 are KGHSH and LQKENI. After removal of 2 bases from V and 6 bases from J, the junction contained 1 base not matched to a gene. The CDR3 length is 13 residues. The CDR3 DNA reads TGTGCCAGCTCACCAAGGACAGGGGATGGCTACACCTTC. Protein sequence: CASSPRTGDGYTF.

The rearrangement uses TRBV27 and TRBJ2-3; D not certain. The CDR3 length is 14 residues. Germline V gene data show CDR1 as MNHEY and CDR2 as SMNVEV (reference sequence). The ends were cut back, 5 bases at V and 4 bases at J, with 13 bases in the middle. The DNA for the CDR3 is TGTGCCAGCAGTCCCCCGTTCGACCCAGATACGCAGTATTTT. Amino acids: CASSPPFDPDTQYF.

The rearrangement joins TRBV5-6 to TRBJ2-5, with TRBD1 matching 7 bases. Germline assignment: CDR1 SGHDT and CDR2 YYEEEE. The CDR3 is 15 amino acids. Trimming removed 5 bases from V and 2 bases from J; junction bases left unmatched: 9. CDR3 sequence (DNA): TGTGCCAGCAGATATCTTGACAGGGATCAAGAGACCCAGTACTTC. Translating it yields CASRYLDRDQETQYF.

CDR3 amino acids: CASSVGQGVTDTQYF. For the CDR3, the DNA is TGTGCCAGCAGCGTGGGACAGGGGGTCACAGATACGCAGTATTTT. J is TRBJ2-3 and V is TRBV9; the match to TRBD1 covers 11 bases. The CDR3 consists of 15 residues. CDR1 is SGDLS, CDR2 YYNGEE, per germline. The V segment lost 2 bases and the J segment 2 bases; nucleotides outside the gene matches: 1. Based on the CDR3 plus reference TRBV9 and TRBJ2-3, the full variable domain is DSGVTQTPKHLITATGQRVTLRCSPRSGDLSVYWYQQSLDQGLQFLIQYYNGEERAKGNILERFSAQQFPDLHSELNLSSLELGDSALYFCASSVGQGVTDTQYFGPGTRLTVL.

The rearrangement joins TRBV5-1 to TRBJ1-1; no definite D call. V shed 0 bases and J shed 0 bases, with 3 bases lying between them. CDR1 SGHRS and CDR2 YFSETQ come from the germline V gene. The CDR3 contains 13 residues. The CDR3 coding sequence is TGCGCCAGCAGCTTGGACATGAACACTGAAGCTTTCTTT. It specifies CASSLDMNTEAFF.

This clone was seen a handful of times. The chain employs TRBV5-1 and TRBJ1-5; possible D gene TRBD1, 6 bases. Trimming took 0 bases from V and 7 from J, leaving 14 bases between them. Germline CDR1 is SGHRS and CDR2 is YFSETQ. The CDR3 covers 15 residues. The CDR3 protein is CASSLEGRGEQPQHF. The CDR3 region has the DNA TGCGCCAGCAGCTTGGAGGGCAGGGGTGAACAGCCCCAGCATTTT.

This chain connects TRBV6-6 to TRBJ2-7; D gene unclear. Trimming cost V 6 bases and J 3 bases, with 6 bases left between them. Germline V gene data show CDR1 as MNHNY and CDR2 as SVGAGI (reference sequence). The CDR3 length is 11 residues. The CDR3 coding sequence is TGTGCCAGCAGCCCGGTCTACGAGCAGTACTTC. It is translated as CASSPVYEQYF.